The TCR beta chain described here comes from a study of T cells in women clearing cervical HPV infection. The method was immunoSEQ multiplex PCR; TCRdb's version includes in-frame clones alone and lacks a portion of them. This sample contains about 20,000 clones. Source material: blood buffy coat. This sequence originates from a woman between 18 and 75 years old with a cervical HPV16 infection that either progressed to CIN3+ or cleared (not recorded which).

The sequenced part of the CDR3 DNA is TGTGCCAGCAGTTCCCCATTAACAGGGGCAGTAGATACG. Protein: CASSSPLTGAVDT. The full CDR3 reads CASSSPLTGAVDTQYF. This chain connects TRBV12-3 or TRBV12-4 to TRBJ2-3; TRBD1 matches 7 bases. The read ends 3 residues shy of where the CDR3 ends; the end is completed using the germline J gene. The CDR3 totals 16 residues. The V gene end was trimmed by 4 bases and the J gene end by 5 bases; junction bases not matched to a gene: 12.